Listed below are T cell receptor beta chains from one sample, sequenced in a study of T cells expressing NK-cell markers. TCRdb reprocessed the 5' RACE reads, with one entry per CDR3 protein and no DNA. The listing records over 120,000 distinct CDR3 sequences. The sequenced material came from blood T cells: a sorted CD56 or NKG2C T cell subset, CD4+ or CD8+ T cells, or bulk PBMC T cells (not recorded which). The receptors were gathered from a man between 18 and 35 years old in good health. CDR3s include the opening cysteine and the closing phenylalanine or tryptophan.

TRBJ2-1,TRBV7-3,CASSGDGTYNEQFF
TRBJ2-7,TRBV6-5,CASSYEGLQYF
TRBJ2-7,TRBV4-3,CASSQVGASTYEQYF
TRBJ2-2,TRBV29-1,CSVAGGPATGELFF
TRBJ2-7,TRBV29-1,CSGIRDATYEQYF
TRBJ2-7,TRBV30,CAWTSGYEQYF
TRBJ2-7,TRBV3-1,CASSQVGATYEQYF
TRBJ2-1,TRBV27,CAVAGYNEQFF
TRBJ2-7,TRBV20-1,CSARTASYEQYF
TRBJ2-1,TRBV4-1,CASSQVLANEQFF
TRBJ2-7,TRBV28,CASSFAGSVSYEQYF
TRBJ2-1,TRBV12-3/TRBV12-4,CASSPGWPLEQFF
TRBJ2-3,TRBV4-3,CASSRLTSGTSTDTQYF
TRBJ1-1,TRBV6-5,CASRVGTEAFF
TRBJ2-1,TRBV6-5,CASRAVGNEQFF
TRBJ2-5,TRBV4-3,CASSQGSRETQYF